Shown below are 25 T cell receptor beta chains from a single sample sequenced in a study of identical twins. TCRdb reprocessed the 5' RACE reads with MiXCR, giving one entry per CDR3 protein. The data hold approximately 470,000 distinct CDR3 sequences, with around 14% observed a single time. A further study also used this sample, focusing on yellow fever vaccine responses in identical twins.

Sequences were obtained from CD4+ T cells sorted from blood. These receptors were taken from a young woman in good health.

This clonotype showed up many times. The chain joins TRBV7-9 to TRBJ2-7; 9 bases map to TRBD2. Trimming cost V 2 bases and J 4 bases; bases outside gene matches: 3. CDR3 length: 14 residues. The germline CDR1 and CDR2 sequences are SEHNR and FQNEAQ (reference sequence). The CDR3 is CASSLSSGIYEQYF. CDR3 in DNA: TGTGCCAGCAGCTTATCTAGCGGGATTTACGAGCAGTACTTC.

The chain carries TRBV7-9 and TRBJ1-2, with D possibly being TRBD1 (6 bases). The length of the CDR3 is 14 residues. Per the germline V gene, CDR1 is SEHNR and CDR2 is FQNEAQ (reference sequence). V was trimmed by 8 bases and J by 2 bases, leaving 15 bases between them. The CDR3 loop is CASGVGGRNYGYTF. In nucleotides, the CDR3 is TGTGCCAGCGGAGTAGGGGGGAGGAACTATGGCTACACCTTC.

This clonotype was observed many times. This chain links TRBV29-1 with TRBJ2-5; 11 positions match TRBD2. CDR1 is SQVTM, CDR2 ANQGSEA, per germline. Trimming at V came to 7 bases and at J to 3 bases, leaving 10 bases not matched to a gene. The CDR3 length is 15 residues. The CDR3 sequence is CSAAIGTSGEETQYF. DNA of the CDR3: TGCAGCGCCGCTATAGGGACTAGCGGAGAAGAGACCCAGTACTTC.

This clonotype turned up a few times. CDR3 loop: CATSDLSGQPQHF. The CDR3 coding sequence is TGTGCCACCAGTGATTTATCAGGGCAGCCCCAGCATTTT. V usage is TRBV24-1 and J usage is TRBJ1-5; a weak D match, TRBD1 (5 bases). This CDR3 contains 13 residues. Trimming removed 1 base at V and 7 bases at J, with 7 bases between. The germline V gene encodes CDR1 KGHDR and CDR2 SFDVKD.

In this sample, this clonotype turned up a few times. The chain employs TRBV10-3 and TRBJ1-1; perhaps TRBD1 as D (6 bases). This CDR3 has 12 residues. V was trimmed by 7 bases and J by 5 bases, leaving 11 bases between them. Germline assignment: CDR1 ENHRY and CDR2 SYGVKD. The CDR3 region is CAITEGGTEAFF. DNA for the CDR3: TGTGCCATCACCGAGGGGGGAACTGAAGCTTTCTTT.

The V gene is TRBV15, the J gene TRBJ2-3; 12 bases line up with TRBD1. This CDR3 is built from 17 residues. CDR1 LNHNV and CDR2 YYDKDF come from the germline V gene (reference sequence). The J segment lost 0 bases and the V segment lost 5 bases, leaving 6 bases of the junction unmatched. In DNA form, the CDR3 reads TGTGCCACCAGCCGGGACAGGGGGCCGGGGAGCACAGATACGCAGTATTTT. Its translation: CATSRDRGPGSTDTQYF.

V and J are TRBV10-3 and TRBJ1-2; 8 bases agree with TRBD1. Germline V gene lookup returns CDR1 ENHRY and CDR2 SYGVKD. CDR3 length: 14 amino acids. V lost 6 bases and J lost 5; bases outside the gene matches: 8. CDR3 DNA sequence: TGTGCCATCAGAAAACAGGGGGACGAATATGGCTACACCTTC. Its translation is CAIRKQGDEYGYTF.

The chain couples TRBV6-5 to TRBJ2-7; 9 nucleotides line up with TRBD1. V lost 4 bases and J lost 5; bases outside the gene matches: 9. Germline V gene lookup returns CDR1 MNHEY and CDR2 SVGAGI. CDR3 length: 15 residues. Here the CDR3 reads CASSSNRGRRDEQYF. The CDR3 region has the DNA TGTGCCAGCAGTTCAAACAGGGGGCGCAGGGACGAGCAGTACTTC.

This clonotype has ten or more counts. V usage is TRBV12-3 or TRBV12-4 and J usage is TRBJ2-2; D ambiguous. This CDR3 spans 14 amino acids. V dropped 5 bases and J dropped 3 bases, with 10 bases sitting between them. The CDR3 nucleotides read TGTGCCAGCAGTCGGTTTCGTGACACCGGGGAGCTGTTTTTT. This gives the protein CASSRFRDTGELFF.

There are many counts of this clonotype. The genes are TRBV6-5 and TRBJ2-7; D remains ambiguous. The CDR3 has 10 amino acids. Germline V gene data show CDR1 as MNHEY and CDR2 as SVGAGI. This chain's CDR3 is CASSYGPPSV. CDR3 nucleotide sequence: TGTGCCAGCAGTTATGGCCCCCCCTCCGTC.

This clonotype was seen a few times. The chain combines TRBV20-1 with TRBJ2-3; 9 bases line up with TRBD2. With 3 bases clipped from V and 4 bases from J, the junction kept 14 bases outside the gene matches. The CDR3 extends over 17 amino acids. Per germline, CDR1 DFQATT and CDR2 SNEGSKA (reference sequence). The CDR3 sequence is CSASALAGQLGSDTQYF. For the CDR3, the DNA is TGCAGTGCTAGCGCACTAGCGGGCCAGTTGGGCTCAGATACGCAGTATTTT.

There are a few counts of this clonotype. The J gene is TRBJ2-3, the V gene TRBV19, with D tentatively TRBD2 (6 bases). V was clipped by 3 bases and J by 4 bases, with 17 bases between them. The CDR3 consists of 16 residues. Germline values: CDR1 LNHDA, CDR2 SQIVND (reference sequence). The CDR3, as DNA: TGTGCCAGTAGTATGATGGGGGGTAGTCTCGCAGATACGCAGTATTTT. Its protein is CASSMMGGSLADTQYF.

This chain connects TRBV2 to TRBJ2-7; no definite D call. With 11 bases removed from V and 0 bases from J, the gap between germline ends came to 11 bases. Germline V CDR1 and CDR2: SNHLY, FYNNEI. This CDR3 spans 12 amino acids. The CDR3: CAGPRTSYEQYF. The CDR3 nucleotides read TGTGCCGGGCCTAGAACCTCCTACGAGCAGTACTTC.

The chain has TRBV30 and TRBJ2-5, with D unclear. Per germline, CDR1 GTSNPN and CDR2 SVGIG (reference sequence). V was clipped by 0 bases and J by 2 bases, with 4 bases between them. The CDR3 totals 12 residues. CDR3: CAWSVRQETQYF. CDR3 DNA: TGTGCCTGGAGTGTACGTCAAGAGACCCAGTACTTC.

The V call is TRBV29-1, the J call TRBJ2-2; tentatively, D is TRBD2 (5 bases). Germline lookup yields CDR1 SQVTM and CDR2 ANQGSEA. V dropped 4 bases and J dropped 0 bases, with 12 bases sitting between them. This CDR3 region has 15 residues. The CDR3 nucleotides read TGCAGCGTTGGACGGGCGGGTTCGAACACCGGGGAGCTGTTTTTT. Residues: CSVGRAGSNTGELFF.

CDR3 DNA: TGTGCCACAGGCGGTAGCTCTGGGGCCAACGTCCTGACTTTC. Encoded protein: CATGGSSGANVLTF. The rearrangement uses TRBV6-1 and TRBJ2-6, with D uncertain. V lost 10 bases, J lost 0 bases, and 10 bases lay in between. The CDR3 length is 14 residues. Germline V gene lookup returns CDR1 MNHNS and CDR2 SASEGT.

This clonotype occurred many times. The rearrangement links TRBV10-3 to TRBJ1-6; D is unclear. V dropped 0 bases and J dropped 6 bases, with 15 bases sitting between them. Germline-derived CDR1 and CDR2 are ENHRY and SYGVKD. The CDR3 runs to 17 residues. The CDR3 bases are TGTGCCATCAGTGAGTCGGTCGGATGGGCTAGTAATTCACCCCTCCACTTT. Translation: CAISESVGWASNSPLHF.

This clonotype has a handful of counts. The genes are TRBV27 and TRBJ2-5; D gene ambiguous. This CDR3 is built from 13 residues. The germline V gene has CDR1 MNHEY and CDR2 SMNVEV (reference sequence). V was shortened by 3 bases and J by 5 bases, with 10 bases between the two germline ends. CDR3: CASSFRFGETQYF. The DNA of the CDR3 is TGTGCCAGCAGTTTCCGTTTTGGGGAGACCCAGTACTTC.

This clonotype has a count of ten or more. The rearrangement links TRBV7-2 to TRBJ2-2; no definite D call. Looked up from germline, CDR1 is SGHTA and CDR2 is FQGNSA. This CDR3 contains 13 residues. With 5 bases removed from V and 2 bases from J, the gap between germline ends came to 6 bases. The CDR3 nucleotides read TGTGCCAGCAGCCCGGTTAACACCGGGGAGCTGTTTTTT. Encoded protein: CASSPVNTGELFF. Full variable domain (remainder filled in from reference TRBV7-2 and TRBJ2-2): GAGVSQSPSNKVTEKGKDVELRCDPISGHTALYWYRQSLGQGLEFLIYFQGNSAPDKSGLPSDRFSAERTGGSVSTLTIQRTQQEDSAVYLCASSPVNTGELFFGEGSRLTVL.

The sample holds a few counts of this clonotype. The chain is built from TRBV25-1 and TRBJ2-3; D gene unclear. CDR3 length: 17 residues. Germline lookup yields CDR1 MGHDK and CDR2 SYGVNS. Trimming cost V 3 bases and J 0 bases, with 16 bases left between them. The CDR3 sequence: CASSDPPFGLSTDTQYF. DNA of the CDR3: TGTGCCAGCAGTGACCCCCCCTTCGGGCTGAGCACAGATACGCAGTATTTT.

CDR3 in DNA: TGTGCCAGCAGTTTATATAGCGGGACAAGGGAGACCCAGTACTTC. Translating it yields CASSLYSGTRETQYF. The rearrangement links TRBV7-2 to TRBJ2-5; 8 bases fit TRBD2. The J segment lost 5 bases and the V segment lost 6 bases, leaving 11 bases of the junction unmatched. CDR1 is SGHTA, CDR2 FQGNSA, per germline. The CDR3 contains 15 residues.

Only a few counts were recorded for this clonotype. This sequence joins TRBV10-3 and TRBJ2-7; 7 bases map to TRBD2. V trimming: 0 bases; J trimming: 4 bases; junction bases outside the gene matches: 18. CDR3 length equals 19 residues. The germline V gene has CDR1 ENHRY and CDR2 SYGVKD. CDR3 DNA: TGTGCCATCAGTGAGTCACGAAAGCCGGGATCGGGAGGAGGGTACGAGCAGTACTTC. Its protein product is CAISESRKPGSGGGYEQYF.

The chain has TRBV25-1 and TRBJ2-1; D is ambiguous. The CDR3 extends over 12 amino acids. CDR1 is MGHDK, CDR2 SYGVNS, per germline. Deletions cut 7 bases from V and 9 bases from J, with 13 bases between. CDR3 bases: TGTGCCAGCACGGATGGCTTTGGTGAGCAGTTCTTC. Translated: CASTDGFGEQFF.

This clonotype occurred once. The chain combines TRBV19 with TRBJ2-7; D might be TRBD2 (6 bases). Trimming removed 7 bases at V and 6 bases at J, with 16 bases between. The CDR3 runs to 13 residues. The germline V gene encodes CDR1 LNHDA and CDR2 SQIVND (reference sequence). CDR3 nucleotides: TGTGCCAGTAACAACGCCGGGGGATTCGAGCAGTACTTC. Amino acid sequence: CASNNAGGFEQYF.

The chain is built from TRBV15 and TRBJ2-7, with 7 bases aligning to TRBD1. The CDR3 has 14 amino acids. Trimming removed 6 bases from V and 5 bases from J; junction bases left unmatched: 10. Germline loops: CDR1 LNHNV, CDR2 YYDKDF (reference sequence). The CDR3 is CATRGTASGNEQYF. The DNA of the CDR3 is TGTGCCACCAGAGGGACAGCCTCAGGAAACGAGCAGTACTTC.